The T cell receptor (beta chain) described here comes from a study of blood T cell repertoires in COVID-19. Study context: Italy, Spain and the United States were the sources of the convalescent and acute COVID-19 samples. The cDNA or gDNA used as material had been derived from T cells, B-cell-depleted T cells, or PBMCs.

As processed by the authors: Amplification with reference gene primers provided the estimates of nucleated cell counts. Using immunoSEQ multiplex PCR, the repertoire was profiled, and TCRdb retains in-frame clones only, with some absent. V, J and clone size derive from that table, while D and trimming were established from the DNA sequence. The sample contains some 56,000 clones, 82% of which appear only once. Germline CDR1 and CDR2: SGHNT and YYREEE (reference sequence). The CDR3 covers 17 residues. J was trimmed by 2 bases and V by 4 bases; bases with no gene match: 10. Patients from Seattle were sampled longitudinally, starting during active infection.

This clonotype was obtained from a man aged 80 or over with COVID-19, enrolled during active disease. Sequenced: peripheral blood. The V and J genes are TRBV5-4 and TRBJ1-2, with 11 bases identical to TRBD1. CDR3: CASSLGGTGGLNYGYTF. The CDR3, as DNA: TGTGCCAGCAGCCTTGGGGGGACAGGGGGTTTAAACTATGGCTACACCTTC.